The clone carrying this TCR beta chain appeared once. The target antigen is unknown. This sample was taken from a study of cytomegalovirus exposure and HLA in healthy donors. Study-level findings and limits: Cytomegalovirus status, reportedly, was diagnosed with high specificity and sensitivity by the classifier. Prior analysis indicated that the majority of TCR beta V segments exhibited productivity approximately 87% or approximately 30% of the time. Highest at DRB1 and lowest at HLA-C, TCR association rates differed among HLA loci in a later analysis.

The CDR3 has 14 residues. V lost 10 bases to trimming and J lost 2 bases; unmatched junction nucleotides: 10. CDR1 and CDR2 from the germline V gene are MGHRA and YSYEKL. Amplification used 60 Vbeta primers and 13 Jbeta primers. Produced via immunoSEQ multiplex PCR; TCRdb's table is partial and in-frame only. Here the sample spans about 270,000 clones, about 66% being singletons. The specimen was PBMCs. V usage is TRBV4-1 and J usage is TRBJ1-1; TRBD1 aligns across 7 bases. The sequence was obtained from a female donor in good health and CMV-seronegative. The CDR3 protein is CATKGTVGNTEAFF. Written as DNA, the CDR3 is TGCGCCACCAAAGGGACAGTGGGCAACACTGAAGCTTTCTTT.